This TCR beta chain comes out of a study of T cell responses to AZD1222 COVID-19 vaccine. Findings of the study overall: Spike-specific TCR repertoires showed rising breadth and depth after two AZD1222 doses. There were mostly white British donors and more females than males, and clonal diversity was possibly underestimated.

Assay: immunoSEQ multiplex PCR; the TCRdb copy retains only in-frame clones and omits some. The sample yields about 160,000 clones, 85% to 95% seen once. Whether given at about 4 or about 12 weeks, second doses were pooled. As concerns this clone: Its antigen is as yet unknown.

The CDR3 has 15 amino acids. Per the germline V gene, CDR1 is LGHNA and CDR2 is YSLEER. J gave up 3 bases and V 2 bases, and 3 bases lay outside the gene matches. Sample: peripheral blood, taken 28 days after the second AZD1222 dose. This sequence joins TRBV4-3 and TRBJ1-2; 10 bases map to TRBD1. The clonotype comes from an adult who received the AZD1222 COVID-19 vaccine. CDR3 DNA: TGCGCCAGCAGCCAATATGGACAGGGGGACTATGGCTACACCTTC. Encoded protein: CASSQYGQGDYGYTF.